The rows below give T cell receptor beta chains drawn from one sample of a study of blood T cell repertoires in COVID-19. The table came from immunoSEQ multiplex PCR; TCRdb's copy has only in-frame clones and leaves some out. The table includes some 150,000 clones, over 75% detected once. The sequenced sample consisted of peripheral blood. All receptors derive from a woman in her fifties or sixties with COVID-19, enrolled during active disease. Each CDR3 is given with its conserved first and last residue. D genes are given only for firm matches. The size of a clone is reported for some rows only, either as once, few or many, or as a class for expanded clones.

j_gene: TRBJ1-1
v_gene: TRBV6-5
abundance: once
d_gene: -
CDR3nt: TGTGCCAGCTCAGGGGTACATAACACTGAAGCTTTCTTT
CDR3aa: CASSGVHNTEAFF

j_gene: TRBJ2-3
v_gene: TRBV27
abundance: -
d_gene: TRBD2
CDR3nt: TGTGCCAGCAGTGCGACTAGCGGGGGGTTAAGCACAGATACGCAGTATTTT
CDR3aa: CASSATSGGLSTDTQYF

j_gene: TRBJ1-1
v_gene: TRBV6-2/TRBV6-3
abundance: -
d_gene: -
CDR3nt: TGTGCCAGCAGTTACGTAAGGAGTACTGAAGCTTTCTTT
CDR3aa: CASSYVRSTEAFF

j_gene: TRBJ2-5
v_gene: TRBV3-1/TRBV3-2
abundance: -
d_gene: -
CDR3nt: TGTGCCAGCAGCCAAGACGGCAGGGGAGAGACCCAGTACTTC
CDR3aa: CASSQDGRGETQYF

j_gene: TRBJ1-5
v_gene: TRBV18
abundance: -
d_gene: -
CDR3nt: TGTGCCAGCTCATCCCGGGAGCTTAATCAGCCCCAGCATTTT
CDR3aa: CASSSRELNQPQHF

j_gene: TRBJ1-5
v_gene: TRBV5-8
abundance: -
d_gene: -
CDR3nt: TGTGCCAGCAGAGATCAGGAGGGTCCTTATAGCAATCAGCCCCAGCATTTT
CDR3aa: CASRDQEGPYSNQPQHF

j_gene: TRBJ2-5
v_gene: TRBV2
abundance: -
d_gene: -
CDR3nt: TGTGCCAGCGGGCTCTGGGAGACCCAGTACTTC
CDR3aa: CASGLWETQYF

j_gene: TRBJ1-5
v_gene: TRBV2
abundance: -
d_gene: TRBD1
CDR3nt: TGTGCCAGCAGCCGGGACAGAGATAGCAATCAGCCCCAGCATTTT
CDR3aa: CASSRDRDSNQPQHF

j_gene: TRBJ1-3
v_gene: TRBV15
abundance: -
d_gene: -
CDR3nt: TGTGCCACCAGCAGCAGTATATTAAACTCTGGAAACACCATATATTTT
CDR3aa: CATSSSILNSGNTIYF

j_gene: TRBJ1-6
v_gene: TRBV4-2
abundance: many
d_gene: TRBD1
CDR3nt: TGTGCCAGCAGCCAAGCAGGACAGGGTCCATATAATTCACCCCTCCACTTT
CDR3aa: CASSQAGQGPYNSPLHF

j_gene: TRBJ2-1
v_gene: TRBV5-1
abundance: -
d_gene: TRBD2
CDR3nt: TGCGCCAGCAGCTGGACTAGCGGGGGCAACAATGAGCAGTTCTTC
CDR3aa: CASSWTSGGNNEQFF

j_gene: TRBJ1-4
v_gene: TRBV18
abundance: -
d_gene: -
CDR3nt: TGTGCCAGCTCACCATTAGGCGGGGAGAAGGAAAAACTGTTTTTT
CDR3aa: CASSPLGGEKEKLFF

j_gene: TRBJ2-5
v_gene: TRBV7-2
abundance: once
d_gene: TRBD2
CDR3nt: TGTGCCAGCAGCTTCCGAGCGACTAGCGGGGGGGCCCGGGAGACCCAGTACTTC
CDR3aa: CASSFRATSGGARETQYF

j_gene: TRBJ1-1
v_gene: TRBV6-6
abundance: -
d_gene: TRBD1
CDR3nt: TGTGCCAGCAGTTTTCCGGGACAGGGGGAAACTGAAGCTTTCTTT
CDR3aa: CASSFPGQGETEAFF

j_gene: TRBJ2-1
v_gene: TRBV29-1
abundance: -
d_gene: -
CDR3nt: TGCAGCGTTCCAGAGGGCGGTGAGCAGTTCTTC
CDR3aa: CSVPEGGEQFF

j_gene: TRBJ2-5
v_gene: TRBV7-2
abundance: -
d_gene: -
CDR3nt: TGTGCCAGCAGCTTTGCCGGGAGCGAGACCCAGTACTTC
CDR3aa: CASSFAGSETQYF

j_gene: TRBJ2-1
v_gene: TRBV27
abundance: -
d_gene: -
CDR3nt: TGTGCCAGCAGTTCCTCTAGCGATGAGCAGTTCTTC
CDR3aa: CASSSSSDEQFF

j_gene: TRBJ2-7
v_gene: TRBV6-5
abundance: once
d_gene: TRBD2
CDR3nt: TGTGCCAGCAGCGGCGGGGGGGTGGCCTACGAGCAGTACTTC
CDR3aa: CASSGGGVAYEQYF

j_gene: TRBJ1-2
v_gene: TRBV29-1
abundance: -
d_gene: TRBD1
CDR3nt: TGCAGCGTTGCGACAGGGGTCTATGGCTACACCTTC
CDR3aa: CSVATGVYGYTF

j_gene: TRBJ2-2
v_gene: TRBV6-5
abundance: -
d_gene: TRBD1
CDR3nt: TGTGCCAGCAGCGGGACAGGGTTGACCGGGGAGCTGTTTTTT
CDR3aa: CASSGTGLTGELFF

j_gene: TRBJ1-5
v_gene: TRBV9
abundance: -
d_gene: -
CDR3nt: TGTGCCAGCAGCGTAGGGGACATCAATCAGCCCCAGCATTTT
CDR3aa: CASSVGDINQPQHF

j_gene: TRBJ2-6
v_gene: TRBV6-4
abundance: once
d_gene: -
CDR3nt: TGTGCCAGCAGTGACTCGCCGGGGGACTTTTCTGGGGCCAACGTCCTGACTTTC
CDR3aa: CASSDSPGDFSGANVLTF

j_gene: TRBJ2-7
v_gene: TRBV5-6
abundance: -
d_gene: TRBD1
CDR3nt: TGTGCCAGCAGCTTCCCGGGACAGACCTACGAGCAGTACTTC
CDR3aa: CASSFPGQTYEQYF

j_gene: TRBJ2-5
v_gene: TRBV21-1
abundance: -
d_gene: -
CDR3nt: TGTGCCAGCAGCAAATTGCCGGGAATGGAACGGGGAGAGACCCAGTACTTC
CDR3aa: CASSKLPGMERGETQYF

j_gene: TRBJ2-3
v_gene: TRBV7-8
abundance: -
d_gene: -
CDR3nt: TGTGCCAGCAGCTTATACCAGCGCGCCAACACAGATACGCAGTATTTT
CDR3aa: CASSLYQRANTDTQYF

j_gene: TRBJ1-6
v_gene: TRBV7-9
abundance: -
d_gene: TRBD1
CDR3nt: TGTGCCAGCAGCTCCCCAGGGGGCGGTTCACCCCTCCACTTT
CDR3aa: CASSSPGGGSPLHF

j_gene: TRBJ1-2
v_gene: TRBV10-3
abundance: -
d_gene: TRBD1
CDR3nt: TGTGCCATCAGTGTAAAGGGGGCTCGTAGCACCTTC
CDR3aa: CAISVKGARSTF

j_gene: TRBJ2-3
v_gene: TRBV18
abundance: once
d_gene: -
CDR3nt: TGTGCCAGCTCACCGACGTGGGGGGATGATACGCAGTATTTT
CDR3aa: CASSPTWGDDTQYF

j_gene: TRBJ1-5
v_gene: TRBV5-5
abundance: -
d_gene: -
CDR3nt: TGTGCCAGCAGCTTGGGTAGTAGCAATCAGCCCCAGCATTTT
CDR3aa: CASSLGSSNQPQHF

j_gene: TRBJ1-1
v_gene: TRBV19
abundance: -
d_gene: TRBD1
CDR3nt: TGTGCCACCATCCGGGACAGGGGGACTGAAGCTTTCTTT
CDR3aa: CATIRDRGTEAFF

j_gene: TRBJ1-5
v_gene: TRBV2
abundance: -
d_gene: -
CDR3nt: TGTGCCAGCGCTTCGGGGAGGAGCAATCAGCCCCAGCATTTT
CDR3aa: CASASGRSNQPQHF

j_gene: TRBJ1-2
v_gene: TRBV27
abundance: -
d_gene: TRBD1
CDR3nt: TGTGCCAGCAGTTTATATAATGGACAGGGGGTTGGCTACACCTTC
CDR3aa: CASSLYNGQGVGYTF

j_gene: TRBJ1-2
v_gene: TRBV19
abundance: once
d_gene: -
CDR3nt: TGTGCCAGTAGTATAGCCCCGTGGCAGGAAGCTAACTATGGCTACACCTTC
CDR3aa: CASSIAPWQEANYGYTF

j_gene: TRBJ2-5
v_gene: TRBV7-8
abundance: -
d_gene: TRBD1
CDR3nt: TGTGCCAGCAGCCAAGGGACAGTTTACCAAGAGACCCAGTACTTC
CDR3aa: CASSQGTVYQETQYF

j_gene: TRBJ2-1
v_gene: TRBV19
abundance: -
d_gene: TRBD2
CDR3nt: TGTGCCAGTAGTACAAGCGGGGAGTACAATGAGCAGTTCTTC
CDR3aa: CASSTSGEYNEQFF

j_gene: TRBJ1-1
v_gene: TRBV28
abundance: -
d_gene: -
CDR3nt: TGTGCCAGCAGGGTAACGGGGAATCCTGAAGCTTTCTTT
CDR3aa: CASRVTGNPEAFF

j_gene: TRBJ2-3
v_gene: TRBV9
abundance: -
d_gene: TRBD2
CDR3nt: TGTGCCAGCAGCGCGATTAGCGGGGGGTTAGGGGCAGATACGCAGTATTTT
CDR3aa: CASSAISGGLGADTQYF

j_gene: TRBJ1-4
v_gene: TRBV10-3
abundance: once
d_gene: TRBD1
CDR3nt: TGTGCCATCAGTGAGACGACAGGGTACGAAAAACTGTTTTTT
CDR3aa: CAISETTGYEKLFF

j_gene: TRBJ2-5
v_gene: TRBV7-2
abundance: -
d_gene: TRBD2
CDR3nt: TGTGCCAGCAGCCCGCGGGGGGGCCTGGAGACCCAGTACTTC
CDR3aa: CASSPRGGLETQYF

j_gene: TRBJ1-1
v_gene: TRBV7-2
abundance: once
d_gene: -
CDR3nt: TGTGCCAGCAGCCCTCAGGGGCGGCGGACTGAAGCTTTCTTT
CDR3aa: CASSPQGRRTEAFF

j_gene: TRBJ2-3
v_gene: TRBV5-1
abundance: -
d_gene: -
CDR3nt: TGCGCCAGCAGCCCGGTCATCCGAGCAGATACGCAGTATTTT
CDR3aa: CASSPVIRADTQYF

j_gene: TRBJ1-1
v_gene: TRBV6-2/TRBV6-3
abundance: -
d_gene: -
CDR3nt: TGTGCCAGCAGTTTCAGTCAACCGCACACTGAAGCTTTCTTT
CDR3aa: CASSFSQPHTEAFF

j_gene: TRBJ2-2
v_gene: TRBV6-6
abundance: -
d_gene: -
CDR3nt: TGTGCCAGCAGTTACCAAGGGGCTGCCGGGGAGCTGTTTTTT
CDR3aa: CASSYQGAAGELFF

j_gene: TRBJ2-7
v_gene: TRBV6-5
abundance: once
d_gene: TRBD1
CDR3nt: TGTGCCAGCAGTTCGTACAGGGGCGAGCAGTACTTC
CDR3aa: CASSSYRGEQYF

j_gene: TRBJ2-1
v_gene: TRBV29-1
abundance: -
d_gene: -
CDR3nt: TGCAGCGTGCATGACTCCGGCTCCTACAATGAGCAGTTCTTC
CDR3aa: CSVHDSGSYNEQFF

j_gene: TRBJ1-1
v_gene: TRBV3-1/TRBV3-2
abundance: -
d_gene: TRBD1
CDR3nt: TGTGCCAGCAGCCAAGATCGAACAGGGGAGGCCACTGAAGCTTTCTTT
CDR3aa: CASSQDRTGEATEAFF

j_gene: TRBJ2-3
v_gene: TRBV19
abundance: -
d_gene: -
CDR3nt: TGTGCCAGTAGTAGGGGGACTCCAGCAGATACGCAGTATTTT
CDR3aa: CASSRGTPADTQYF

j_gene: TRBJ2-5
v_gene: TRBV6-4
abundance: -
d_gene: TRBD2
CDR3nt: TGTGCCAGCAGCGTACTAGCGGGGGGGCGGGTGTACCAAGAGACCCAGTACTTC
CDR3aa: CASSVLAGGRVYQETQYF

j_gene: TRBJ2-4
v_gene: TRBV5-1
abundance: -
d_gene: TRBD2
CDR3nt: TGCGCCAGCAGCCCGGGGGGGTCCCAGATTCAGTACTTC
CDR3aa: CASSPGGSQIQYF

j_gene: TRBJ1-2
v_gene: TRBV28
abundance: -
d_gene: TRBD1
CDR3nt: TGTGCCAGCAGTTTTTACAGGGGGCGCGTTGGCTACACCTTC
CDR3aa: CASSFYRGRVGYTF

j_gene: TRBJ2-7
v_gene: TRBV5-1
abundance: -
d_gene: TRBD1
CDR3nt: TGCGCCAGCGCTAGGACAGGGGGCTCCTACGAGCAGTACTTC
CDR3aa: CASARTGGSYEQYF

j_gene: TRBJ2-7
v_gene: TRBV9
abundance: -
d_gene: -
CDR3nt: TGTGCCAGCAGCCCTAAAGGGAAAGGGGGACTACGATCCGAGCAGTACTTC
CDR3aa: CASSPKGKGGLRSEQYF

j_gene: TRBJ1-6
v_gene: TRBV7-2
abundance: -
d_gene: TRBD1
CDR3nt: TGTGCCAGCAGCCCAGGGACAGGACATAATTCACCCCTCCACTTT
CDR3aa: CASSPGTGHNSPLHF